These T cell receptor beta chains were read from a single sample in a study of blood T cell repertoires in COVID-19. Data came from immunoSEQ multiplex PCR; TCRdb stores just in-frame clones and leaves some out. The data show fewer than 350,000 clones, with around 85% seen just once and 2.1% held by the top ten. The source material was peripheral blood. The receptors derive from a young woman who had recovered from COVID-19. CDR3s include the opening cysteine and the closing phenylalanine or tryptophan. Each record gives: clone size, J gene, V gene, CDR3 length, D gene, CDR3 DNA, CDR3 protein. A D gene is named only where the DNA matches it firmly. Rows give clone size only sometimes, using once, few, many, or a class for an expanded clone.

clone size: few; J gene: TRBJ1-5; V gene: TRBV19; CDR3 length: 14; D gene: -; CDR3 DNA: TGTGCCAGTACCTACAGGGTTAGGAATCAGCCCCAGCATTTT; CDR3 protein: CASTYRVRNQPQHF
clone size: once; J gene: TRBJ2-5; V gene: TRBV7-2; CDR3 length: 15; D gene: -; CDR3 DNA: TGTGCCAGCAGGGGGGGTTTGACAGGGTTAGCGACCCAGTACTTC; CDR3 protein: CASRGGLTGLATQYF
clone size: -; J gene: TRBJ2-7; V gene: TRBV19; CDR3 length: 14; D gene: TRBD1; CDR3 DNA: TGTGCCAGCAGAAGACAGGGACCCCCCTACGAGCAGTACTTC; CDR3 protein: CASRRQGPPYEQYF
clone size: -; J gene: TRBJ2-1; V gene: TRBV29-1; CDR3 length: 11; D gene: -; CDR3 DNA: TGCAGCGTTAAGCTACTAGGGGAGCAGTTCTTC; CDR3 protein: CSVKLLGEQFF
clone size: -; J gene: TRBJ2-7; V gene: TRBV28; CDR3 length: 15; D gene: -; CDR3 DNA: TGTGCCAGCAGTTTGACAGGAGCGAGCTCCTACGAGCAGTACTTC; CDR3 protein: CASSLTGASSYEQYF
clone size: -; J gene: TRBJ2-7; V gene: TRBV29-1; CDR3 length: 14; D gene: -; CDR3 DNA: TGCAGCGTTGAATCGGCGGGGAGCTCCTACGAGCAGTACTTC; CDR3 protein: CSVESAGSSYEQYF
clone size: -; J gene: TRBJ2-2; V gene: TRBV30; CDR3 length: 16; D gene: TRBD1; CDR3 DNA: TGTGCCTGTGATTATACCGGGACAGGGGACACCGGGGAGCTGTTTTTT; CDR3 protein: CACDYTGTGDTGELFF
clone size: -; J gene: TRBJ1-6; V gene: TRBV5-4; CDR3 length: 13; D gene: -; CDR3 DNA: TGTGCCAGCAGTTTCGGGGGAAGTTCACCCCTCCACTTT; CDR3 protein: CASSFGGSSPLHF
clone size: -; J gene: TRBJ2-7; V gene: TRBV6-1; CDR3 length: 15; D gene: TRBD1; CDR3 DNA: TGTGCCAGCAGTGAATACAGGGGAGTGACCTACGAGCAGTACTTC; CDR3 protein: CASSEYRGVTYEQYF
clone size: -; J gene: TRBJ2-7; V gene: TRBV4-1; CDR3 length: 16; D gene: -; CDR3 DNA: TGCGCCAGCAGCCAATCCCTACTTAGTTCAATCTACGAGCAGTACTTC; CDR3 protein: CASSQSLLSSIYEQYF
clone size: once; J gene: TRBJ1-2; V gene: TRBV28; CDR3 length: 16; D gene: -; CDR3 DNA: TGTGCCAGCAGTTTATGGTCAGGGAGGGACCTCTATGGCTACACCTTC; CDR3 protein: CASSLWSGRDLYGYTF
clone size: -; J gene: TRBJ2-1; V gene: TRBV5-5; CDR3 length: 15; D gene: TRBD2; CDR3 DNA: TGTGCCAGCAGCGGGCTGGTGAGCGGGGCTAATGAGCAGTTCTTC; CDR3 protein: CASSGLVSGANEQFF
clone size: once; J gene: TRBJ1-1; V gene: TRBV27; CDR3 length: 15; D gene: -; CDR3 DNA: TGTGCCAGCCACCGTGGGCAGGCTGGCAGGACTGAAGCTTTCTTT; CDR3 protein: CASHRGQAGRTEAFF
clone size: -; J gene: TRBJ1-3; V gene: TRBV7-9; CDR3 length: 16; D gene: -; CDR3 DNA: TGTGCCAGCTCCCCAAGGACACGCAACTCTGGAAACACCATATATTTT; CDR3 protein: CASSPRTRNSGNTIYF
clone size: -; J gene: TRBJ2-5; V gene: TRBV6-2/TRBV6-3; CDR3 length: 16; D gene: TRBD2; CDR3 DNA: TGTGCCAGCAGCCGGGCGGGACTAGCGGAACAAGAGACCCAGTACTTC; CDR3 protein: CASSRAGLAEQETQYF
clone size: few; J gene: TRBJ1-6; V gene: TRBV5-1; CDR3 length: 14; D gene: -; CDR3 DNA: TGCGCCAGCAGCTTGACAAGTCAGGATTCACCCCTCCACTTT; CDR3 protein: CASSLTSQDSPLHF
clone size: once; J gene: TRBJ2-5; V gene: TRBV7-9; CDR3 length: 14; D gene: -; CDR3 DNA: TGTGCCAGCAGCTTAGTCCCAGGGATGGAGACCCAGTACTTC; CDR3 protein: CASSLVPGMETQYF
clone size: -; J gene: TRBJ1-3; V gene: TRBV2; CDR3 length: 16; D gene: -; CDR3 DNA: TGTGCCAGCAGTGATTTTCACGCGAGCTCTGGAAACACCATATATTTT; CDR3 protein: CASSDFHASSGNTIYF